Described below is a single T cell receptor beta chain sequence and its context. Its antigen remains unidentified. This record belongs to a study of beta chain features in type 1 diabetes. Between the trimmed V and J ends, which lost 0 bases and 1 base, there was a span of 5 bases. Per germline, CDR1 SEHNR and CDR2 FQNEAQ (reference sequence). The CDR3 covers 14 residues. Investigators reverse transcribed all isolated RNA, so they sequenced expressed TCRB transcripts. Libraries were prepared by immunoSEQ multiplex PCR; TCRdb keeps only in-frame clonotypes and omits some of them. The sample consists of about 160,000 clones, 63% of them appearing once. Study outcomes and limitations: In every one of the four CD4+ subsets, TCRB CDR3s were moderately but significantly shorter in Type 1 diabetes patients.

The gene calls are TRBV7-9 and TRBJ2-3; no firm D call. The clonotype was recovered from a man between 25 and 39 years old with type 1 diabetes. The sequencing input was naive CD4+ T cells from blood. For the CDR3, the DNA is TGTGCCAGCAGCTTAGCGCCCGGCACAGATACGCAGTATTTT. Translated: CASSLAPGTDTQYF.